One T cell receptor (beta chain) is described in this entry. This same CDR3 is encoded by further DNA sequences in the sample. Assay used: immunoSEQ multiplex PCR; TCRdb lists only in-frame clones, some missing. There are 200,000 or so clones in the sample; about 85% occur only once, and 10% lies in the top ten. The data were taken from a study of blood T cell repertoires in COVID-19. Germline V gene lookup returns CDR1 KGHSH and CDR2 LQKENI. Between the trimmed V and J ends, which lost 3 bases and 1 base, there was a span of 9 bases. The CDR3 has 14 amino acids. The receptor was isolated from a woman of 80 years or more with COVID-19, enrolled during active disease. Sequenced sample: peripheral blood. The gene calls are TRBV18 and TRBJ2-5; D gene unclear. The CDR3 sequence: CASSPQAGQETQYF. The DNA for the CDR3 is TGTGCCAGCTCACCCCAGGCAGGCCAAGAGACCCAGTACTTC.